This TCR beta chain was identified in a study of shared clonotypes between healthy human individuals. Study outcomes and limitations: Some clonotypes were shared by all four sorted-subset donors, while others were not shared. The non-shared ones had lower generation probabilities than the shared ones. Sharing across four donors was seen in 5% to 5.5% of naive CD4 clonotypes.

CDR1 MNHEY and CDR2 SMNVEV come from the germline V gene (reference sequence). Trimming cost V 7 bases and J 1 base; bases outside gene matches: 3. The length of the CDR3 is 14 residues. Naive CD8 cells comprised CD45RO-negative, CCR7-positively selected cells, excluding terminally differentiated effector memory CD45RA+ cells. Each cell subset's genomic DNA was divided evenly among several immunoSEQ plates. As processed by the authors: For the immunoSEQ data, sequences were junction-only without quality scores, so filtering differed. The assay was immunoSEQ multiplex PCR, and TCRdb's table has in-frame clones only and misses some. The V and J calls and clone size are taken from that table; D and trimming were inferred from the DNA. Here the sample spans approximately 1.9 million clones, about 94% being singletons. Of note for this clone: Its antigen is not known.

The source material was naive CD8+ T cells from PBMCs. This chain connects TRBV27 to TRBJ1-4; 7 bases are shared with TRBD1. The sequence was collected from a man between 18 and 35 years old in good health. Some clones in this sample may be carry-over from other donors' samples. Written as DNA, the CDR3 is TGTGCCAGCAAAGGGGGCAGAACTAATGAAAAACTGTTTTTT. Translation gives CASKGGRTNEKLFF.